Below are 22 T cell receptor beta chains sequenced from a single sample in a study of graft-versus-host responses after intestinal transplantation. Their cognate antigens are unknown. Data came from immunoSEQ multiplex PCR; TCRdb stores just in-frame clones and leaves some out. Of about 88,000 clones listed, more than 90% were seen once; the top ten hold 0.3%. Sequenced here: unstimulated CD4+ T cells sorted from spleen or lymph node cells, sampled before intestinal transplant. The receptor source for this set is a human donor who received an intestinal transplant.

The rearrangement links TRBV19 to TRBJ2-2; no definite D call. This CDR3 contains 12 residues. Trimming removed 2 bases at V and 6 bases at J, with 4 bases between. Germline V gene data show CDR1 as LNHDA and CDR2 as SQIVND (reference sequence). CDR3 region: CASSISSGELFF. CDR3 sequence (DNA): TGTGCCAGTAGTATATCTTCCGGGGAGCTGTTTTTT.

The V and J genes are TRBV30 and TRBJ1-1, with a possible D match to TRBD1 (6 bases). Per germline, CDR1 GTSNPN and CDR2 SVGIG (reference sequence). The CDR3 runs 13 residues. Trimming left V 3 bases short and J 5 bases short, with 13 bases between. CDR3 DNA sequence: TGTGCCTGGAGAAAGGGGGTGAGGACTGAAGCTTTCTTT. It specifies CAWRKGVRTEAFF. Full variable domain (rest looked up from reference TRBV30 and TRBJ1-1): SQTIHQWPATLVQPVGSPLSLECTVEGTSNPNLYWYRQAAGRGLQLLFYSVGIGQISSEVPQNLSASRPQDRQFILSSKKLLLSDSGFYLCAWRKGVRTEAFFGQGTRLTVV.

This chain links TRBV28 with TRBJ1-2; D possibly corresponds to TRBD1 (5 bases). The length of the CDR3 is 12 residues. Trimming stripped 3 bases from V and 4 bases from J, with 6 bases between. The germline CDR1 and CDR2 sequences are MDHEN and SYDVKM. The CDR3 sequence is CASSLGGYGYTF. As DNA, the CDR3 is TGTGCCAGCAGTTTGGGGGGCTATGGCTACACCTTC.

The gene calls are TRBV10-2 and TRBJ2-3, with D unclear. CDR1 and CDR2 from the germline V gene are WSHSY and SAAADI. CDR3 length: 10 residues. Trimming cost V 6 bases and J 4 bases, with 2 bases left between them. CDR3 sequence reads: CASRADTQYF. DNA for the CDR3: TGCGCCAGCAGGGCAGATACGCAGTATTTT.

The rearrangement links TRBV6-1 to TRBJ2-7; TRBD1 or TRBD2 may be the D gene (6 bases each). V lost 2 bases to trimming and J lost 1 base, with 15 bases between them. The CDR3 runs 16 residues. The germline V gene encodes CDR1 MNHNS and CDR2 SASEGT. The CDR3 spells CASSEIGGIPSYEQYF. The CDR3, as DNA: TGTGCCAGCAGTGAAATAGGGGGGATACCGTCCTACGAGCAGTACTTC.

The V gene is TRBV5-8, the J gene TRBJ2-3, with D perhaps TRBD2 (5 bases). V shed 6 bases and J shed 4 bases, with 15 bases lying between them. The CDR3 is 14 residues long. The germline V gene has CDR1 SGHTS and CDR2 YDEGEE. The CDR3 loop reads CASILKGGPDTQYF. The CDR3 region has the DNA TGTGCCAGCATCCTAAAGGGCGGGCCAGATACGCAGTATTTT.

The rearrangement links TRBV2 to TRBJ1-4; 9 bases fit TRBD1. V lost 8 bases to trimming and J lost 5 bases; unmatched junction nucleotides: 6. The CDR3 extends over 14 amino acids. The germline V gene has CDR1 SNHLY and CDR2 FYNNEI. The CDR3: CASRFGTGNEKLFF. The CDR3 region has the DNA TGTGCCAGCCGCTTCGGGACAGGGAATGAAAAACTGTTTTTT.

This clone has more than one count but fewer than ten. V gene TRBV5-6 combines with J gene TRBJ1-3; a weak D match, TRBD1 (5 bases). CDR1 SGHDT and CDR2 YYEEEE come from the germline V gene. V was pared by 3 bases and J by 2 bases, with 9 bases between. The CDR3 is made up of 14 amino acids. The CDR3 DNA sequence: TGTGCCAGCAGCTCCCGGGGGGCTGGAAACACCATATATTTT. It specifies CASSSRGAGNTIYF.

The CDR3 nucleotides are TGTGCCAGCAGCCCTCCCTTCAGGGACAGGGGTTCGTCTGGAAACACCATATATTTT. It encodes CASSPPFRDRGSSGNTIYF. The rearrangement uses TRBV28 and TRBJ1-3; 10 bases match TRBD1. With 6 bases clipped from V and 1 base from J, the junction kept 15 bases outside the gene matches. The germline CDR1 and CDR2 sequences are MDHEN and SYDVKM. CDR3 length equals 19 residues.

J is TRBJ2-6 and V is TRBV7-6, with no clear D. Trimming cost V 1 base and J 4 bases, with 8 bases left between them. The CDR3 consists of 15 residues. Germline assignment: CDR1 SGHVS and CDR2 FNYEAQ. The CDR3 nucleotides read TGTGCCAGCAGCTTAGACTTCGCAGGGGCCAACGTCCTGACTTTC. This sequence encodes CASSLDFAGANVLTF.

J is TRBJ2-1 and V is TRBV15, with D perhaps matching TRBD2 (6 bases). Per the germline V gene, CDR1 is LNHNV and CDR2 is YYDKDF (reference sequence). V lost 0 bases to trimming and J lost 8 bases, with 11 bases between them. The CDR3 has 14 residues. The CDR3 sequence: CATSRETSVDEQFF. Here the CDR3 DNA reads TGTGCCACCAGCAGAGAGACTAGTGTTGATGAGCAGTTCTTC.

DNA for the CDR3: TGTGCCAGCAGTTTATCGCGGTTGGGACTAGCGGGAGGGCCGGTAGGCAATGAGCAGTTCTTC. Translation: CASSLSRLGLAGGPVGNEQFF. The chain employs TRBV27 and TRBJ2-1; 16 nucleotides align to TRBD2. CDR1 is MNHEY and CDR2 is SMNVEV in the germline V gene (reference sequence). Trimming cost V 0 bases and J 6 bases; bases outside gene matches: 14. This CDR3 is 21 amino acids long.

This clone was seen only once. The rearrangement joins TRBV30 to TRBJ2-7, with 7 bases that match TRBD2. V gave up 3 bases and J gave up 6 bases; unmatched junction bases: 5. Per germline, CDR1 GTSNPN and CDR2 SVGIG (reference sequence). The CDR3 has 12 residues. CDR3 protein: CAWSGLVPEQYF. CDR3 DNA: TGTGCCTGGAGCGGACTAGTCCCCGAGCAGTACTTC.

The rearrangement links TRBV7-9 to TRBJ1-2; TRBD1 matches 8 bases. The CDR3 has 15 amino acids. V lost 3 bases to trimming and J lost 4 bases; unmatched junction nucleotides: 7. CDR1 is SEHNR, CDR2 FQNEAQ, per germline (reference sequence). The CDR3 DNA follows: TGTGCCAGCAGCTTTCCTCCGGGACAGGTCTATGGCTACACCTTC. Translation gives CASSFPPGQVYGYTF.

This clone was seen once. The chain links TRBV30 to TRBJ2-7; maybe TRBD1 (6 bases). CDR3 length: 13 residues. The germline V gene encodes CDR1 GTSNPN and CDR2 SVGIG (reference sequence). The ends were cut back, 2 bases at V and 5 bases at J, with 13 bases in the middle. CDR3 in amino acids: CAWSNQGKNEQYF. The CDR3 region has the DNA TGTGCCTGGAGTAATCAGGGGAAAAACGAGCAGTACTTC.

The chain carries TRBV21-1 and TRBJ1-5; TRBD1 is the table's D call, not checked against the DNA. TRBV21-1 has pseudogene status. The CDR3 has 15 residues. In DNA form, the CDR3 reads TGTGCCAGCAGCAACCCCAGGGTCGCCCATCAGCCCCAGCATTTT. Protein product: CASSNPRVAHQPQHF.

The chain uses TRBV19 and TRBJ2-1, with 8 bases lining up with TRBD1. The CDR3 runs 14 residues. J was trimmed by 1 base and V by 7 bases; bases with no gene match: 3. Germline V gives CDR1 LNHDA, CDR2 SQIVND (reference sequence). This CDR3 is CASTRQGSYNEQFF. In nucleotides, the CDR3 is TGTGCCAGTACCCGACAGGGGTCCTACAATGAGCAGTTCTTC.

V gene TRBV6-1 combines with J gene TRBJ2-7; TRBD2 matches at 9 bases. CDR1 and CDR2 (germline): MNHNS, SASEGT. J gave up 3 bases and V 6 bases, and 6 bases lay outside the gene matches. This CDR3 has 14 amino acids. The CDR3 reads CASSRTSGFYEQYF. CDR3 coding DNA: TGTGCCAGCAGCAGAACTAGCGGGTTCTACGAGCAGTACTTC.

The chain couples TRBV6-5 to TRBJ1-1; 7 bases line up with TRBD1. Germline assignment: CDR1 MNHEY and CDR2 SVGAGI. J gave up 4 bases and V 5 bases, and 10 bases lay outside the gene matches. This CDR3 has 15 amino acids. CDR3 amino acids: CASSPPRGSGTEAFF. CDR3 DNA: TGTGCCAGCAGTCCCCCCAGGGGGTCTGGCACTGAAGCTTTCTTT.

This clone was seen more than once but under ten times. The chain links TRBV11-3 to TRBJ2-2; D might be TRBD1 (6 bases). Germline V gives CDR1 SGHNT, CDR2 YENEEA. The CDR3 loop spans 15 amino acids. The V end was cut by 5 bases, the J end by 5 bases, with 15 bases between. The CDR3 loop reads CASSPRSQGTGELFF. The CDR3 DNA follows: TGTGCCAGCAGCCCCCGGTCCCAGGGGACCGGGGAGCTGTTTTTT.

The rearrangement uses TRBV10-1 and TRBJ2-1, with a possible D match to TRBD1 (5 bases). V lost 0 bases to trimming and J lost 8 bases, with 8 bases between them. Germline V CDR1 and CDR2: WNHNN, SYGVQD (reference sequence). The CDR3 has 13 residues. In DNA form, the CDR3 reads TGCGCCAGCAGTGAGTCATGGGGCGATGAGCAGTTCTTC. Residues: CASSESWGDEQFF.

This chain uses TRBV28 with TRBJ1-2, with 8 bases that match TRBD1. The CDR3 is made up of 16 amino acids. With 2 bases clipped from V and 4 bases from J, the junction kept 9 bases outside the gene matches. The germline gives CDR1 MDHEN, CDR2 SYDVKM. In DNA, the CDR3 is TGTGCCAGCAGTTTAAGTAACGGACAGGGAAGCTATGGCTACACCTTC. This codes for CASSLSNGQGSYGYTF.